Presented here are 5 T cell receptor beta chains from one specimen sequenced in a study of blood T cells in healthy people across ages. Alongside a J-beta primer mix, a sample-barcoded 5' primer served in a second PCR lasting roughly 6 to 11 cycles. TCRdb ran MiXCR on the 5' RACE reads and lists one entry per CDR3 protein. Among 800,000 or so distinct CDR3 sequences listed, 20% to 25% were seen once. These data were also reused for a study on T cells of mothers and their children.

The sample comprised blood. The receptors come from a boy aged 5-17 years in good health.

This clonotype turned up a few times. This chain uses TRBV12-5 with TRBJ2-5; 13 bases are shared with TRBD2. With the DNA end fitting TRBJ2-1 better, the J assignment may be wrong. Germline V lookup: CDR1 LGHNT, CDR2 FRNRAP. The CDR3 extends over 17 amino acids. The CDR3 protein is CASGFHTSGGAIYEQFF. CDR3 nucleotides: TGTGCTAGTGGTTTCCACACTAGCGGGGGGGCCATCTATGAGCAGTTCTTC.

The V call is TRBV20-1, the J call TRBJ2-1; TRBD1 might be the D (5 bases). The CDR3 length is 12 residues. Per germline, CDR1 DFQATT and CDR2 SNEGSKA (reference sequence). CDR3 region: CIATAPYNEQFF. The CDR3 DNA reads as TGCATTGCGACAGCGCCCTACAATGAGCAGTTCTTC.

The rearrangement links TRBV14 to TRBJ2-7; the D gene is possibly TRBD1 (6 bases). V gave up 2 bases and J gave up 3 bases, with 14 bases separating them. CDR3 size: 15 residues. The germline gives CDR1 SGHDN, CDR2 FVKESK. The CDR3 sequence is CASSQTGTSDYEQYF. The CDR3, as DNA: TGTGCCAGCAGCCAAACCGGGACATCTGACTACGAGCAGTACTTC.

The CDR3 sequence: CASSLKPLLGSEQFF. CDR3 DNA sequence: TGTGCCAGCAGCTTAAAACCCTTACTAGGGAGTGAGCAGTTCTTC. The chain uses TRBV7-3 and TRBJ2-5; maybe TRBD2 (5 bases). The end of the DNA is better explained by TRBJ2-1, so the J call may be wrong. Germline assignment: CDR1 SGHTA and CDR2 FQGTGA. The CDR3 is 15 residues long.

For this clonotype: It may be a read error: a sequence one base away is much more abundant. The chain joins TRBV2 to TRBJ1-2, with 9 bases matching TRBD1. The CDR3 is 13 amino acids. CDR1 is SNHLY and CDR2 is FYNNEI in the germline V gene. The CDR3 DNA sequence: TGTGCCAGCAGCCAGGGACAGGGCTATGGCTACCCCTTC. As protein: CASSQGQGYGYPF.